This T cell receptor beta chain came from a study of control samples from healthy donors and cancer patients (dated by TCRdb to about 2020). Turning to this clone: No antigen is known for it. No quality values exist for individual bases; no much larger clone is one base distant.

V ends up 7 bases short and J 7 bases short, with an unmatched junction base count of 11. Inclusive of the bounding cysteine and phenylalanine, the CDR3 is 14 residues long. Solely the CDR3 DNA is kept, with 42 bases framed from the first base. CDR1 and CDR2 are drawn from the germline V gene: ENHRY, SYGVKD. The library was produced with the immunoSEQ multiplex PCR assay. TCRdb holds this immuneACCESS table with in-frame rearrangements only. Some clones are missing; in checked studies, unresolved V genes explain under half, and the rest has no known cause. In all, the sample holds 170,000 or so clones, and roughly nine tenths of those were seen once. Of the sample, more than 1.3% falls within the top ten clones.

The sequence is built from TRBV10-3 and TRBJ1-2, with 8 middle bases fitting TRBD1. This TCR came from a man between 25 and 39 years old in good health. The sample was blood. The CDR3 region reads CAITGQGGLGGYTF. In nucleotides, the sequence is TGTGCCATCACCGGACAGGGTGGTTTAGGTGGCTACACCTTC.